This T cell receptor beta chain was sequenced during a study of cytomegalovirus exposure and HLA in healthy donors. Germline assignment: CDR1 SGHTA and CDR2 FQGNSA. V trimming: 5 bases; J trimming: 12 bases; junction bases outside the gene matches: 20. The CDR3 is made up of 16 amino acids. Amplification used 60 Vbeta primers and 13 Jbeta primers. Some clones are missing from TCRdb's copy, which holds only in-frame ones; the method was immunoSEQ multiplex PCR. Seen here are under 300,000 clones, 84% observed once, and the top ten hold 2%. This sequence joins TRBV7-2 and TRBJ2-7; 9 bases are shared with TRBD1. This TCR was recovered from a woman aged 40 to 50 in good health and CMV-seropositive. The sample comprised PBMCs. CDR3 sequence reads: CASSRDRNNRGPLAYF. Written as DNA, the CDR3 is TGTGCCAGCAGCCGCGACCGGAACAACAGGGGGCCCTTAGCGTACTTC.